What follows are 32 T cell receptor beta chains derived from one specimen sequenced in a study of shared clonotypes between healthy human individuals. The table came from immunoSEQ multiplex PCR; TCRdb's copy has only in-frame clones and leaves some out. In the table there are approximately 2.5 million clones, 93% of which are singletons. The sample comprised naive CD4+ T cells from PBMCs. Subset here: CD45RA+ positively selected. All receptors derive from a man in his late teens or twenties in good health. Some clones in this sample may be carry-over from other donors' samples.

The chain combines TRBV4-3 with TRBJ1-5; 7 bases agree with TRBD1. Germline CDR1 and CDR2: LGHNA and YSLEER. The CDR3 contains 15 residues. The V gene end was trimmed by 4 bases and the J gene end by 3 bases; junction bases not matched to a gene: 6. CDR3 DNA: TGCGCCAGCAGCCTCGGACAGGACTCCAATCAGCCCCAGCATTTT. Translating it yields CASSLGQDSNQPQHF.

The chain joins TRBV7-2 to TRBJ2-5, with no clear D. There are 14 residues in the CDR3. The germline V gene encodes CDR1 SGHTA and CDR2 FQGNSA. The ends were cut back, 1 base at V and 3 bases at J, with 9 bases in the middle. In nucleotides, the CDR3 is TGTGCCAGCAGCTTAGATCCACGCAAAGAGACCCAGTACTTC. Protein product: CASSLDPRKETQYF.

The gene calls are TRBV9 and TRBJ1-4, with D perhaps matching TRBD1 (5 bases). The V gene lost 3 bases and the J gene lost 6 bases, with 15 bases spanning the gap. There are 15 residues in the CDR3. Per the germline V gene, CDR1 is SGDLS and CDR2 is YYNGEE. CDR3: CASSGTDTWDEKLFF. Written as DNA, the CDR3 is TGTGCCAGCAGCGGCACGGACACTTGGGATGAAAAACTGTTTTTT.

This chain uses TRBV27 with TRBJ2-1; 12 bases map to TRBD2. Germline assignment: CDR1 MNHEY and CDR2 SMNVEV (reference sequence). CDR3 size: 17 residues. The V gene end was trimmed by 4 bases and the J gene end by 2 bases; junction bases not matched to a gene: 6. The CDR3 DNA sequence: TGTGCCAGCAGTTCAAGGACTAGCGGGACGACCTACAATGAGCAGTTCTTC. Translated, it gives CASSSRTSGTTYNEQFF.

The genes are TRBV10-1 and TRBJ1-1; no reliable D call. CDR3 length equals 13 residues. Trimming left V 6 bases short and J 4 bases short, with 12 bases between. The germline CDR1 and CDR2 sequences are WNHNN and SYGVQD (reference sequence). The CDR3 coding sequence is TGCGCCAGCAGCCGAGATGGTACCACTGAAGCTTTCTTT. It translates to CASSRDGTTEAFF.

This rearrangement joins TRBV6-1 to TRBJ2-5; perhaps TRBD2 as D (5 bases). The CDR3 runs 15 residues. Germline V CDR1 and CDR2: MNHNS, SASEGT. V was trimmed by 4 bases and J by 2 bases, leaving 14 bases between them. DNA of the CDR3: TGTGCCAGCAGTGGAGAGGGCCTGGGGCAAGAGACCCAGTACTTC. It encodes CASSGEGLGQETQYF.

The chain carries TRBV5-1 and TRBJ2-7; 7 bases are a match to TRBD2. The CDR3 extends over 17 amino acids. Trimming cost V 0 bases and J 0 bases; bases outside gene matches: 9. Germline values: CDR1 SGHRS, CDR2 YFSETQ. The CDR3 spells CASSLVAGDYFSYEQYF. Here the CDR3 DNA reads TGCGCCAGCAGCTTGGTCGCGGGAGATTACTTCTCCTACGAGCAGTACTTC.

On this clone itself: This sample includes further DNA sequences coding for the same CDR3. The V call is TRBV28, the J call TRBJ2-3; D remains unclear. Trimming took 7 bases from V and 6 from J, leaving 8 bases between them. Germline-derived CDR1 and CDR2 are MDHEN and SYDVKM. The CDR3 is 11 amino acids. The CDR3 region has the DNA TGTGCCAGCACCCTTGGGGATACGCAGTATTTT. Protein: CASTLGDTQYF. Complete variable domain (other parts from reference TRBV28 and TRBJ2-3): DVKVTQSSRYLVKRTGEKVFLECVQDMDHENMFWYRQDPGLGLRLIYFSYDVKMKEKGDIPEGYSVSREKKERFSLILESASTNQTSMYLCASTLGDTQYFGPGTRLTVL.

This chain connects TRBV7-3 to TRBJ2-1; TRBD1 might be the D (5 bases). This CDR3 has 13 residues. Germline CDR1 and CDR2: SGHTA and FQGTGA. V was pared by 3 bases and J by 6 bases, with 9 bases between. The CDR3 DNA sequence: TGTGCCAGCAGCTTGGGGCCACCCAATGAGCAGTTCTTC. This translates into CASSLGPPNEQFF.

This clone was observed a single time. The chain has TRBV7-9 and TRBJ1-2; no clear D gene. V gave up 4 bases and J gave up 4 bases, with 1 base separating them. CDR1 and CDR2 from the germline V gene are SEHNR and FQNEAQ (reference sequence). The CDR3 contains 10 residues. DNA of the CDR3: TGTGCCAGCAGCTCCTATGGCTACACCTTC. Encoded protein: CASSSYGYTF.

The V gene is TRBV11-2, the J gene TRBJ1-1; no clear D gene. The CDR3 is 14 amino acids. V lost 5 bases and J 3 bases, leaving 13 bases between the germline ends. Germline V gene lookup returns CDR1 SGHAT and CDR2 FQNNGV. The CDR3 DNA is TGTGCCAGCAGCCTCACATCGGGGTACACTGAAGCTTTCTTT. Its translation is CASSLTSGYTEAFF.

V usage is TRBV11-2 and J usage is TRBJ1-2, with D uncertain. V lost 2 bases to trimming and J lost 0 bases, with 16 bases between them. The germline gives CDR1 SGHAT, CDR2 FQNNGV. This CDR3 is 17 amino acids long. The CDR3 DNA reads as TGTGCCAGCAGCTTATATGCAGAAGGAATTACTAACTATGGCTACACCTTC. It encodes CASSLYAEGITNYGYTF.

The gene calls are TRBV27 and TRBJ1-4; D not certain. The CDR3 runs to 17 residues. V lost 4 bases and J 0 bases, leaving 15 bases between the germline ends. Germline V lookup: CDR1 MNHEY, CDR2 SMNVEV (reference sequence). This CDR3 reads CASSYVGTASTNEKLFF. The CDR3 DNA sequence: TGTGCCAGCAGTTACGTGGGAACAGCTTCAACTAATGAAAAACTGTTTTTT.

As for this clone: Other DNA sequences in this sample translate to the same CDR3. The rearrangement links TRBV9 to TRBJ2-7, with 9 bases identical to TRBD2. Germline V gene data show CDR1 as SGDLS and CDR2 as YYNGEE. The CDR3 is made up of 14 amino acids. V dropped 2 bases and J dropped 3; count of bases not matched to a gene: 3. CDR3 residues: CASSVSSGNYEQYF. The CDR3 nucleotides read TGTGCCAGCAGCGTGTCTAGCGGGAACTACGAGCAGTACTTC.

This chain connects TRBV5-1 to TRBJ2-1, with 9 nucleotides matching TRBD2. The ends lost 4 bases at V and 4 bases at J; junction bases unmatched: 6. CDR1 SGHRS and CDR2 YFSETQ come from the germline V gene. This CDR3 region has 15 residues. The CDR3 sequence: CASSQGLAKYNEQFF. The CDR3 coding sequence is TGCGCCAGCAGCCAAGGACTAGCGAAGTACAATGAGCAGTTCTTC.

The chain is built from TRBV9 and TRBJ2-3, with D perhaps given as TRBD1 or TRBD2 (5 bases each). V was cut by 0 bases and J by 7 bases, with 12 bases left in between. The CDR3 has 14 residues. CDR1 is SGDLS and CDR2 is YYNGEE in the germline V gene. The CDR3 is CASSVERDGHTQYF. CDR3 DNA sequence: TGTGCCAGCAGCGTAGAACGGGACGGGCATACGCAGTATTTT.

This rearrangement joins TRBV29-1 to TRBJ2-3; D is undetermined. V lost 4 bases and J 3 bases, leaving 11 bases between the germline ends. The CDR3 covers 13 residues. In germline, CDR1 is SQVTM, CDR2 ANQGSEA. In DNA form, the CDR3 reads TGCAGCGTTGGGCTTAGAAGGACAGATACGCAGTATTTT. Translated, it gives CSVGLRRTDTQYF.

The rearrangement links TRBV5-6 to TRBJ2-6; either TRBD1 or TRBD2 may fit D (6 bases each). V gave up 5 bases and J gave up 0 bases, with 21 bases separating them. The germline V gene encodes CDR1 SGHDT and CDR2 YYEEEE. The length of the CDR3 is 19 residues. DNA for the CDR3: TGTGCCAGCAGTCCTCCGGGTGGGGGGCCACCCTCTGGGGCCAACGTCCTGACTTTC. This sequence encodes CASSPPGGGPPSGANVLTF.

This chain links TRBV7-2 with TRBJ1-1; D uncertain. V lost 4 bases and J 0 bases, leaving 21 bases between the germline ends. The CDR3 covers 18 residues. In germline, CDR1 is SGHTA, CDR2 FQGNSA. CDR3 bases: TGTGCCAGCAGCTCACGGGTGAGGACTTTCTACATGAACACTGAAGCTTTCTTT. It is translated as CASSSRVRTFYMNTEAFF.

The V call is TRBV7-8, the J call TRBJ1-2, with 11 bases aligning to TRBD1. V was pared by 1 base and J by 8 bases, with 3 bases of the junction left unmatched. The CDR3 loop spans 14 amino acids. The V gene's germline CDR1 is SGHVS and CDR2 FQNEAQ. The CDR3 sequence: CASSLVRTGGGYTF. CDR3 nucleotides: TGTGCCAGCAGCTTAGTTAGGACAGGGGGCGGCTACACCTTC.

A note on this clone: Other nucleotide sequences in the sample specify the same CDR3. This sequence joins TRBV2 and TRBJ1-5; tentatively, D is TRBD1 (5 bases). V lost 4 bases and J 0 bases, leaving 10 bases between the germline ends. The germline gives CDR1 SNHLY, CDR2 FYNNEI. The CDR3 covers 15 residues. The DNA for the CDR3 is TGTGCCAGCAGTGGGGGCCGGTATAGCAATCAGCCCCAGCATTTT. Amino acid sequence: CASSGGRYSNQPQHF.

On this clone: The same CDR3 can be traced to other DNA sequences in this sample. J is TRBJ2-7 and V is TRBV28; D is uncertain. This CDR3 region has 11 residues. Germline lookup yields CDR1 MDHEN and CDR2 SYDVKM. Trimming stripped 5 bases from V and 4 bases from J, with 6 bases between. This CDR3 is CASSPRYEQYF. The CDR3 DNA is TGTGCCAGCAGTCCGCGATACGAGCAGTACTTC.

V is TRBV5-4 and J is TRBJ2-2, with D possibly TRBD2 on 7 matching bases. The CDR3 consists of 17 residues. From germline, CDR1 is SGHNT and CDR2 YYREEE (reference sequence). The germline V and J ends were trimmed by 3 bases and 4 bases, with 19 bases remaining between them. CDR3 protein: CASSSHRGARGTGELFF. The CDR3, as DNA: TGTGCCAGCAGCTCACATCGGGGGGCGAGGGGCACCGGGGAGCTGTTTTTT.

This chain links TRBV5-1 with TRBJ2-5; D may be TRBD2 (6 bases). Trimming stripped 0 bases from V and 4 bases from J, with 16 bases between. The CDR3 length is 16 residues. Germline-derived CDR1 and CDR2 are SGHRS and YFSETQ. The chain's CDR3 is CASSLEGSGGVETQYF. The CDR3 DNA reads as TGCGCCAGCAGCTTGGAAGGGAGCGGAGGGGTAGAGACCCAGTACTTC.

This clone showed up just a few times. This chain uses TRBV7-6 with TRBJ2-5; weak D call: TRBD2 (7 bases). The germline V gene encodes CDR1 SGHVS and CDR2 FNYEAQ. Trimming shortened V by 5 bases and J by 12 bases, and 25 bases separated the two germline ends. This CDR3 spans 15 amino acids. The CDR3: CASSPQGIAGPPEYF. The CDR3 DNA follows: TGTGCCAGCAGCCCCCAGGGGATAGCGGGTCCTCCCGAGTACTTC.

V and J are TRBV30 and TRBJ2-7; D remains ambiguous. This CDR3 contains 12 residues. The V end was cut by 3 bases, the J end by 5 bases, with 11 bases between. Germline lookup yields CDR1 GTSNPN and CDR2 SVGIG (reference sequence). CDR3 DNA sequence: TGTGCCTGGAGGAAGGGAAGGAACGAGCAGTACTTC. Encoded protein: CAWRKGRNEQYF.

The genes are TRBV25-1 and TRBJ1-1; TRBD1 might be the D (5 bases). Between the trimmed V and J ends, which lost 3 bases and 2 bases, there was a span of 13 bases. This CDR3 has 15 residues. Germline lookup yields CDR1 MGHDK and CDR2 SYGVNS. This CDR3 is CASSDTGRGNTEAFF. CDR3 coding DNA: TGTGCCAGCAGTGATACAGGACGAGGCAACACTGAAGCTTTCTTT.

This clone appeared a few times. The chain recombines TRBV19 with TRBJ1-5; 7 bases align to TRBD1. The CDR3 is made up of 15 amino acids. CDR1 and CDR2 from the germline V gene are LNHDA and SQIVND (reference sequence). V was pared by 5 bases and J by 6 bases, with 10 bases of the junction left unmatched. The CDR3 DNA follows: TGTGCCAGTAGTGTTGAGACAGGGTTTCTTCAGCCCCAGCATTTT. The encoded protein is CASSVETGFLQPQHF.

The V gene is TRBV30, the J gene TRBJ2-7; 7 positions agree with TRBD1. The CDR3 is 14 amino acids. Germline assignment: CDR1 GTSNPN and CDR2 SVGIG (reference sequence). Trimming took 2 bases from V and 0 from J; bases not matched to a gene: 4. The CDR3 DNA is TGTGCCTGGAGTATCAGGGGGATCTCCTACGAGCAGTACTTC. This codes for CAWSIRGISYEQYF.

The gene calls are TRBV4-2 and TRBJ2-2; 8 positions match TRBD2. Germline assignment: CDR1 LGHNA and CDR2 YNFKEQ. Trimming removed 0 bases from V and 6 bases from J; junction bases left unmatched: 6. The CDR3 runs to 16 residues. CDR3 in amino acids: CASSQDLAGSAGELFF. The CDR3 nucleotides read TGTGCCAGCAGCCAAGATCTAGCGGGCAGCGCCGGGGAGCTGTTTTTT.

The rearrangement links TRBV28 to TRBJ1-1, with D unclear. In germline, CDR1 is MDHEN, CDR2 SYDVKM. Between the trimmed V and J ends, which lost 2 bases and 11 bases, there was a span of 9 bases. The CDR3 has 11 amino acids. CDR3 region: CASSLNGNAFF. The CDR3, as DNA: TGTGCCAGCAGTTTAAATGGGAATGCTTTCTTT.

The chain couples TRBV5-1 to TRBJ2-3; no clear D. Germline CDR1 SGHRS, CDR2 YFSETQ. With 1 base removed from V and 2 bases from J, the gap between germline ends came to 11 bases. The CDR3 consists of 15 residues. The CDR3 DNA follows: TGCGCCAGCAGCTTGAGTTTGTCCCCCACAGATACGCAGTATTTT. Encoded protein: CASSLSLSPTDTQYF.